Below, 10 T cell receptor beta chains from the same sample are listed, as sequenced in a study of cytomegalovirus exposure and HLA in healthy donors. Amplification used 60 Vbeta primers and 13 Jbeta primers. The method was immunoSEQ multiplex PCR; TCRdb's version includes in-frame clones alone and lacks a portion of them. The sample holds 80,000 to 90,000 clones, around 75% seen once. Sequences were obtained from PBMCs. Receptor source: a man aged 40-49 years in good health and CMV-seronegative.

The chain has TRBV6-6 and TRBJ1-4, with 10 nucleotides matching TRBD1. V shed 5 bases, J shed 1 base, and the junction held 4 bases outside the gene matches. The CDR3 runs to 16 residues. The germline V gene has CDR1 MNHNY and CDR2 SVGAGI (reference sequence). As DNA, the CDR3 is TGTGCCAGCAGTCCTGGACAGGGGGAAACTAATGAAAAACTGTTTTTT. It codes for CASSPGQGETNEKLFF.

CDR3 nucleotide sequence: TGTGCCAGTTCGCGAGTCCCCGAGGGCGACCTTTATAGCAATCAGCCCCAGCATTTT. Amino acids: CASSRVPEGDLYSNQPQHF. The chain carries TRBV19 and TRBJ1-5; D unresolved. Looked up from germline, CDR1 is LNHDA and CDR2 is SQIVND (reference sequence). The V end lost 8 bases, the J end lost 0 bases, and 26 bases lay between the germline ends. This CDR3 comprises 19 residues.

The chain recombines TRBV10-3 with TRBJ1-2, with D maybe TRBD1 (6 bases). Trimming shortened V by 0 bases and J by 6 bases, and 14 bases separated the two germline ends. The CDR3 sequence is 15 residues long. The germline CDR1 and CDR2 sequences are ENHRY and SYGVKD. The CDR3 DNA reads as TGTGCCATCAGTGAGTCAGGGACAATCCTCAATGGCTACACCTTC. This translates into CAISESGTILNGYTF.

The chain employs TRBV29-1 and TRBJ1-2; 9 bases match TRBD1. With 7 bases clipped from V and 4 bases from J, the junction kept 10 bases outside the gene matches. Germline V CDR1 and CDR2: SQVTM, ANQGSEA. The CDR3 consists of 14 residues. The CDR3 DNA is TGCAGCGCCTTGCGAGGACAGGGGATCTATGGCTACACCTTC. Translation gives CSALRGQGIYGYTF.

This clone is classed as medium-sized. The chain has TRBV29-1 and TRBJ2-7; TRBD1 matches at 11 bases. This CDR3 region has 13 residues. With V trimmed by 7 bases and J by 5 bases, 7 bases remained unmatched. Germline V CDR1 and CDR2: SQVTM, ANQGSEA. CDR3 coding DNA: TGCAGCGCGGCCGGGACAGGGGGGGACGAGCAGTACTTC. This translates into CSAAGTGGDEQYF.

To note about this clone: One end of the junction is discordant with germline, which a read error may explain. The chain uses TRBV28 and TRBJ1-2; 11 bases are shared with TRBD1. Germline V gene sequence: CDR1 MDHEN, CDR2 SYDVKM. This CDR3 comprises 13 residues. The CDR3 loop reads CAIPGQGDYGYTF. The CDR3, as DNA: TGTGCCATCCCGGGACAGGGGGACTACGGCTACACCTTC.

This clone was observed a few times. The sample contains more than one DNA sequence encoding this CDR3. The chain links TRBV9 to TRBJ1-1; D not resolved. V lost 0 bases and J 1 base, leaving 7 bases between the germline ends. Germline assignment: CDR1 SGDLS and CDR2 YYNGEE. The CDR3 contains 14 residues. As DNA, the CDR3 is TGTGCCAGCAGCGTAGCCCCAGAGAACACTGAAGCTTTCTTT. Amino acids: CASSVAPENTEAFF.

The CDR3: CASSVARDRMNTEAFF. The DNA for the CDR3 is TGTGCCAGCAGCGTAGCCCGCGACAGGATGAACACTGAAGCTTTCTTT. The chain recombines TRBV9 with TRBJ1-1; possibly TRBD1 for D (6 bases). CDR1 and CDR2 from the germline V gene are SGDLS and YYNGEE. The CDR3 consists of 16 residues. Between the trimmed V and J ends, which lost 0 bases and 0 bases, there was a span of 12 bases. Full variable domain (missing parts from reference TRBV9 and TRBJ1-1): DSGVTQTPKHLITATGQRVTLRCSPRSGDLSVYWYQQSLDQGLQFLIQYYNGEERAKGNILERFSAQQFPDLHSELNLSSLELGDSALYFCASSVARDRMNTEAFFGQGTRLTVV.

V and J are TRBV19 and TRBJ2-7; 10 nucleotides line up with TRBD1. This CDR3 region has 14 residues. With 9 bases clipped from V and 5 bases from J, the junction kept 10 bases outside the gene matches. Germline loops: CDR1 LNHDA, CDR2 SQIVND (reference sequence). The CDR3 reads CASRPGTGVDEQYF. CDR3 nucleotide sequence: TGTGCCAGCAGGCCAGGGACAGGGGTCGACGAGCAGTACTTC. Full variable domain (outside the CDR3, taken from reference TRBV19 and TRBJ2-7): DGGITQSPKYLFRKEGQNVTLSCEQNLNHDAMYWYRQDPGQGLRLIYYSQIVNDFQKGDIAEGYSVSREKKESFPLTVTSAQKNPTAFYLCASRPGTGVDEQYFGPGTRLTVT.

The chain couples TRBV6-6 to TRBJ2-2, with D perhaps matching TRBD1 (6 bases). The CDR3 contains 13 residues. The V end was cut by 4 bases, the J end by 6 bases, with 9 bases between. The germline CDR1 and CDR2 sequences are MNHNY and SVGAGI (reference sequence). CDR3 in amino acids: CASSSSGAGELFF. As DNA, the CDR3 is TGTGCCAGCAGTTCCTCAGGGGCCGGGGAGCTGTTTTTT.